The 13 T cell receptor beta chains below were found in one sample sequenced in a study of spatial heterogeneity in lung cancer. TCRdb redid the calling of the 5' RACE reads with MiXCR, one entry per CDR3 protein. This sample carries about 120,000 distinct CDR3 sequences, 9% to 15% of them seen once, and the ten largest clones take roughly 17%. Regarding time point: blood at routine non-recurrence follow-up after resection. Unsorted samples of tumor, nontumor lung or frozen PBMC had their whole RNA sequenced. This sample comprised PBMCs, obtained at follow-up. These receptors originate from a male donor with early-stage non-small cell lung cancer.

This clonotype was seen only a few times. The chain joins TRBV18 to TRBJ1-2; no clear D gene. This CDR3 comprises 12 residues. The V end was cut by 1 base, the J end by 5 bases, with 5 bases between. Germline CDR1 reads KGHSH; CDR2 reads LQKENI. The CDR3 bases are TGTGCCAGCTCACCACAGTCGTATGGCTACACCTTC. This codes for CASSPQSYGYTF.

The sample holds a few counts of this clonotype. The chain is built from TRBV6-2 or TRBV6-3 and TRBJ2-3; D gene uncertain. CDR3 length equals 11 residues. The V gene lost 5 bases and the J gene lost 2 bases, with 2 bases spanning the gap. Germline assignment: CDR1 MNHEY and CDR2 SVGEGT. Here the CDR3 reads CASSHTDTQYF. The CDR3, as DNA: TGTGCCAGCAGTCACACAGATACGCAGTATTTT.

The sample holds a few counts of this clonotype. A read error may produce the germline difference seen at one junction end. The CDR3 is CASRSGTLNTEAFF. CDR3 coding DNA: TGCGCCAGCCGATCCGGGACATTGAATACTGAAGCTTTCTTT. The V gene is TRBV10-2, the J gene TRBJ1-1, with D tentatively TRBD1 (6 bases). Germline V lookup: CDR1 WSHSY, CDR2 SAAADI. This CDR3 has 14 residues.

The chain joins TRBV12-3 or TRBV12-4 to TRBJ2-1, with 8 bases identical to TRBD2. V lost 3 bases to trimming and J lost 10 bases; unmatched junction nucleotides: 8. There are 14 residues in the CDR3. CDR3 bases: TGTGCCAGCAGTTTCACGGGGGGGACAAGCGAGCAGTTCTTC. It codes for CASSFTGGTSEQFF.

The chain employs TRBV7-6 and TRBJ1-1, with 8 bases matching TRBD1. The CDR3 is 17 residues long. The germline CDR1 and CDR2 sequences are SGHVS and FNYEAQ. Unmatched junction bases numbered 6, after V lost 0 bases and J lost 0 bases. Here the CDR3 reads CASSLARRTGLNTEAFF. CDR3 DNA: TGTGCCAGCAGCTTAGCTCGACGGACAGGGTTGAACACTGAAGCTTTCTTT.

This clonotype showed up many times. The chain links TRBV5-6 to TRBJ2-7, with 8 bases matching TRBD1. J lost 4 bases, V lost 2 bases, and 8 bases had no gene match. Germline V CDR1 and CDR2: SGHDT, YYEEEE. This CDR3 region has 15 residues. As DNA, the CDR3 is TGTGCCAGCAGCTTCCTTGACAGGGGAACTTACGAGCAGTACTTC. Its translation is CASSFLDRGTYEQYF.

CDR3 loop: CASSLSVTGAGTDTQYF. The CDR3 nucleotides are TGTGCCAGCAGCTTGTCGGTTACAGGGGCAGGCACAGATACGCAGTATTTT. V usage is TRBV5-6 and J usage is TRBJ2-3; TRBD1 aligns across 7 bases. The germline gives CDR1 SGHDT, CDR2 YYEEEE. Trimming took 1 base from V and 1 from J; bases not matched to a gene: 9. CDR3 length: 17 amino acids.

This clonotype has a handful of counts. The gene calls are TRBV3-1 and TRBJ1-1, with D tentatively TRBD1 (5 bases). Trimming stripped 1 base from V and 0 bases from J, with 15 bases between. The V gene's germline CDR1 is LGHDT and CDR2 YNNKEL (reference sequence). The length of the CDR3 is 17 residues. The DNA for the CDR3 is TGTGCCAGCAGCCAAGGAGGTGGGGGTCTTATGAACACTGAAGCTTTCTTT. Protein: CASSQGGGGLMNTEAFF.

This clonotype was seen repeatedly, ten times or more. The rearrangement uses TRBV12-3 or TRBV12-4 and TRBJ2-3, with TRBD2 matching 7 bases. The CDR3 is 14 residues long. The J segment lost 4 bases and the V segment lost 7 bases, leaving 8 bases of the junction unmatched. CDR3 protein: CASTLDRGADTQYF. The CDR3 DNA sequence: TGTGCCAGCACCCTTGACCGGGGGGCAGATACGCAGTATTTT.

The chain employs TRBV29-1 and TRBJ1-4; unclear D gene. Trimming stripped 6 bases from V and 7 bases from J, with 9 bases between. The CDR3 spans 11 residues. The germline V gene has CDR1 SQVTM and CDR2 ANQGSEA. The CDR3 region is CSVDVGEKLFF. The CDR3 DNA sequence: TGCAGCGTGGATGTCGGTGAAAAACTGTTTTTT.

For this clonotype: A much more abundant neighbour one base away suggests this may be a read error. The V call is TRBV28, the J call TRBJ2-1; no clear D gene. The J call is doubtful: the DNA matches TRBJ2-7 better. CDR3 size: 13 residues. Germline V CDR1 and CDR2: MDHEN, SYDVKM. In DNA, the CDR3 is TGTGCCAGCAGTTTACACCTCACGGGTGAGCAGTACTTC. Translated, it gives CASSLHLTGEQYF.

At least ten counts were recorded for this clonotype. The chain employs TRBV9 and TRBJ2-1; TRBD2 is a possible D gene (7 bases). This CDR3 is 15 amino acids long. Trimming left V 6 bases short and J 2 bases short, with 15 bases between. The V gene's germline CDR1 is SGDLS and CDR2 YYNGEE. CDR3 in DNA: TGTGCCAGCACCCGTGGGGGGGCCACCTACAATGAGCAGTTCTTC. It is translated as CASTRGGATYNEQFF.

The rearrangement joins TRBV5-6 to TRBJ1-6; no reliable D call. Trimming stripped 1 base from V and 10 bases from J, with 12 bases between. This CDR3 has 14 residues. Per germline, CDR1 SGHDT and CDR2 YYEEEE. The CDR3 DNA sequence: TGTGCCAGCAGCTTGTCTGGGTATGGATCACCCCTCCACTTT. This gives the protein CASSLSGYGSPLHF.